Shown below are 7 T cell receptor beta chains from a single sample sequenced in a study of OX40 agonist ivuxolimab in advanced cancers. Sequenced by immunoSEQ multiplex PCR; TCRdb stores in-frame clones only, minus some. This sample has 20,000 to 25,000 clones; around nine tenths occur once, and the top ten carry around 25%. This specimen consisted of CD4+ or CD8+ T cells sorted from blood, obtained in a trial of the OX40 agonist ivuxolimab. Receptors were obtained from an adult with an advanced solid tumor such as melanoma, head and neck, liver or kidney cancer.

In this sample, this clone turned up once. The CDR3 sequence is CSVWGSGNQPQHF. DNA of the CDR3: TGCAGCGTTTGGGGCTCGGGGAATCAGCCCCAGCATTTT. V and J are TRBV29-1 and TRBJ1-5; a weak D match, TRBD1 (5 bases). Trimming stripped 5 bases from V and 4 bases from J, with 12 bases between. Per the germline V gene, CDR1 is SQVTM and CDR2 is ANQGSEA. The length of the CDR3 is 13 residues.

The chain carries TRBV6-5 and TRBJ2-7; tentatively, D is TRBD1 or TRBD2 (5 bases each). Trimming pared 11 bases from V and 5 bases from J, leaving 19 bases between. This CDR3 contains 13 residues. In germline, CDR1 is MNHEY, CDR2 SVGAGI. Written as DNA, the CDR3 is TGTGCCGTCGGGGCTTCAGAGGTGGACGAGCAGTACTTC. This translates into CAVGASEVDEQYF.

V usage is TRBV27 and J usage is TRBJ2-7; possibly TRBD1 for D (6 bases). V was shortened by 8 bases and J by 0 bases, with 20 bases between the two germline ends. The CDR3 consists of 16 residues. From germline, CDR1 is MNHEY and CDR2 SMNVEV (reference sequence). The CDR3, as DNA: TGTGCCAGCCGCCTAAGGACAGACCTGCCCTCCTACGAGCAGTACTTC. Protein sequence: CASRLRTDLPSYEQYF.

This clone was counted between two and nine times. The chain combines TRBV6-4 with TRBJ1-5, with D perhaps TRBD1 (6 bases). Germline CDR1 reads MRHNA; CDR2 reads SNTAGT. The CDR3 sequence is 14 residues long. V lost 2 bases and J lost 9, with 14 bases in between. CDR3 DNA sequence: TGTGCCAGCAGTGACGGGTCAGGGGCATGGCCCCAGCATTTT. It is translated as CASSDGSGAWPQHF.

This chain links TRBV5-1 with TRBJ2-1; D remains unclear. Germline assignment: CDR1 SGHRS and CDR2 YFSETQ. The ends were cut back, 0 bases at V and 2 bases at J, with 18 bases in the middle. The CDR3 extends over 18 amino acids. Written as DNA, the CDR3 is TGCGCCAGCAGCTTGGCCTGGCCCAGACAAGCCCCCTACAATGAGCAGTTCTTC. Translated: CASSLAWPRQAPYNEQFF.

The chain combines TRBV5-4 with TRBJ2-7; D is possibly TRBD1 (6 bases). CDR3 length: 14 amino acids. Germline CDR1 and CDR2: SGHNT and YYREEE (reference sequence). V was pared by 0 bases and J by 3 bases, with 10 bases between. CDR3 in DNA: TGTGCCAGCAGCTTGGATCGCAGGGGCTACGAGCAGTACTTC. Amino acids: CASSLDRRGYEQYF.

This sequence joins TRBV7-6 and TRBJ2-3, with 8 nucleotides matching TRBD1. Germline V lookup: CDR1 SGHVS, CDR2 FNYEAQ. J gave up 5 bases and V 3 bases, and 4 bases lay outside the gene matches. This CDR3 comprises 14 residues. For the CDR3, the DNA is TGTGCCAGCAGCTTGGAACAGGGGGGAGATACGCAGTATTTT. It encodes CASSLEQGGDTQYF.